These T cell receptor beta chains were read from a single sample in a study of cytomegalovirus exposure and HLA in healthy donors. TCRdb's copy holds only in-frame clones and misses some; the assay was immunoSEQ multiplex PCR. This sample has over 150,000 clones, with 75% to 90% found just once. The sample was PBMCs. These receptors were collected from a boy under 10 years old in good health and CMV-seronegative. Each CDR3 is given without its conserved first and last residue.

j_call,v_call,cdr3_aa
TRBJ1-4,TRBV25-1,ASSEWSTGVNEKLF
TRBJ2-7,TRBV4-1,ASSQNAGLAGVVQY
TRBJ2-1,TRBV7-8,ASSPRLATVQLVYNEQF
TRBJ2-7,TRBV4-2,ASSQEGLAGGPSSYEQY
TRBJ2-3,TRBV9,ASSVSSGSTDTQY
TRBJ2-3,TRBV15,ATSPGLVTTDTQY
TRBJ2-7,TRBV29-1,SVVSLAGGEQY
TRBJ2-1,TRBV5-1,ASTSDRVGYNEQF
TRBJ2-1,TRBV9,ASSPRGLAGVHNEQF
TRBJ2-7,TRBV4-1,ASSQDVGQGAYEQY
TRBJ1-4,TRBV19,ATQPTAANEKLF
TRBJ2-7,TRBV7-7,ASSLEAGSNYEQY
TRBJ2-6,TRBV10-3,AISDRGLAGANVLT
TRBJ1-2,TRBV6-1,ASNPRQLYGYT
TRBJ1-4,TRBV5-5,ASSAMLRVLNEKLF
TRBJ2-7,TRBV7-7,ASSLTPDREQY
TRBJ2-1,TRBV27,ASSLSSAAPYNEQF
TRBJ2-1,TRBV2,ASDPYRREGPGEQF
TRBJ2-7,TRBV5-4,ASSLQGSSYEQY
TRBJ1-1,TRBV5-4,ASSRTGGTEAF